These 24 T cell receptor beta chains share one sample of origin, sequenced in a study of T-cell reconstitution after alpha-beta-depleted transplantation in children. Using unique molecular identifiers, the investigators prepared the TCRbeta library. TCRdb reprocessed the PCR reads via MiXCR and lists one record per CDR3 protein. The repertoire includes 350,000 to 500,000 distinct CDR3 sequences, about 40% of them detected once, and roughly 27% sits in the top ten. The source material was PBMCs, sampled before TCRalphabeta/CD19-depleted stem cell transplant. These receptor sequences come from a girl aged 2-10 years with aplastic anemia, due to receive a stem cell transplant.

The chain couples TRBV27 to TRBJ2-2, with 8 bases fitting TRBD1. Germline V CDR1 and CDR2: MNHEY, SMNVEV (reference sequence). This CDR3 region has 15 residues. J lost 6 bases, V lost 5 bases, and 8 bases had no gene match. Written as DNA, the CDR3 is TGTGCCAGCAGTCACTGGACAGGGCCCTCCGGGGAGCTGTTTTTT. Translating it yields CASSHWTGPSGELFF.

This clonotype was seen once. V usage is TRBV18 and J usage is TRBJ1-6, with 8 nucleotides matching TRBD1. Germline V gene lookup returns CDR1 KGHSH and CDR2 LQKENI. CDR3 length: 15 residues. V trimming: 5 bases; J trimming: 8 bases; junction bases outside the gene matches: 8. The CDR3 loop is CASSKTGQGDSPLHF. CDR3 nucleotide sequence: TGTGCCAGCTCAAAAACCGGACAGGGAGATTCACCCCTCCACTTT.

This clonotype was recorded many times. The chain couples TRBV5-1 to TRBJ2-7; 9 nucleotides match TRBD2. Germline V lookup: CDR1 SGHRS, CDR2 YFSETQ. The CDR3 runs 14 residues. Germline trimming cut 3 bases from V and 3 bases from J; bases unmatched to any gene: 4. CDR3 protein: CASSSNSGSYEQYF. DNA of the CDR3: TGCGCCAGCAGCTCGAATAGCGGGAGCTACGAGCAGTACTTC.

V gene TRBV4-1 combines with J gene TRBJ2-1, with 10 positions matching TRBD2. Germline CDR1 MGHRA, CDR2 YSYEKL. The V gene end was trimmed by 2 bases and the J gene end by 5 bases; junction bases not matched to a gene: 9. The CDR3 covers 17 residues. For the CDR3, the DNA is TGCGCCAGCAGCCAAATCTGGTCTAGCGGGGGCGACAATGAGCAGTTCTTC. Protein sequence: CASSQIWSSGGDNEQFF.

This clonotype has at least ten counts. CDR3 amino acids: CSAVGLAGDEQFF. The CDR3 DNA follows: TGCAGTGCTGTCGGACTCGCCGGGGATGAGCAGTTCTTC. The gene calls are TRBV20-1 and TRBJ2-1; D perhaps matches TRBD2 (5 bases). V dropped 5 bases and J dropped 8 bases, with 16 bases sitting between them. From germline, CDR1 is DFQATT and CDR2 SNEGSKA (reference sequence). This CDR3 comprises 13 residues.

This clonotype was recorded many times. In nucleotides, the CDR3 is TGCGCCAGCAGCTTGACAGGGGAGAATCAGCCCCAGCATTTT. Encoded protein: CASSLTGENQPQHF. The V gene is TRBV5-1, the J gene TRBJ1-5; 7 bases fit TRBD1. The germline gives CDR1 SGHRS, CDR2 YFSETQ. This CDR3 has 14 amino acids. V was clipped by 1 base and J by 4 bases; unmatched bases: 2.

This sequence joins TRBV29-1 and TRBJ2-3; D is unclear. V lost 6 bases and J lost 7, with 11 bases in between. The CDR3 extends over 11 amino acids. Germline-derived CDR1 and CDR2 are SQVTM and ANQGSEA. CDR3 bases: TGCAGCGTCCCCGGTATGAATACGCAGTATTTT. Its translation is CSVPGMNTQYF.

CDR3 amino acids: CASSQESAGVPGNEQFF. The CDR3 bases are TGCGCCAGCAGCCAAGAATCGGCGGGGGTGCCTGGAAATGAGCAGTTCTTC. This chain uses TRBV4-1 with TRBJ2-1; 7 bases align to TRBD2. Germline V gene lookup returns CDR1 MGHRA and CDR2 YSYEKL. With V trimmed by 0 bases and J by 7 bases, 12 bases remained unmatched. CDR3 length equals 17 residues.

In DNA form, the CDR3 reads TGTGCCAGCAGTCACCGCGGCTACACCTTC. Protein sequence: CASSHRGYTF. The gene calls are TRBV4-2 and TRBJ1-2; D unclear. Per the germline V gene, CDR1 is LGHNA and CDR2 is YNFKEQ. CDR3 length: 10 amino acids. Trimming shortened V by 6 bases and J by 8 bases, and 7 bases separated the two germline ends.

This clonotype was recorded at least ten times. CDR3 coding DNA: TGTGCCGGTAAAATAAGCGGGATGGATGAGCAGTTCTTC. This codes for CAGKISGMDEQFF. The genes are TRBV12-3 or TRBV12-4 and TRBJ2-1; 7 bases agree with TRBD2. This CDR3 spans 13 amino acids. V lost 11 bases to trimming and J lost 8 bases; unmatched junction nucleotides: 12.

The V gene is TRBV6-5, the J gene TRBJ1-1; no reliable D call. Germline V gene sequence: CDR1 MNHEY, CDR2 SVGAGI. V shed 4 bases and J shed 0 bases, with 9 bases lying between them. The CDR3 is made up of 14 amino acids. CDR3 sequence reads: CASSSPGLNTEAFF. Here the CDR3 DNA reads TGTGCCAGCAGTTCCCCGGGGTTGAACACTGAAGCTTTCTTT.

This clonotype was detected a few times. V usage is TRBV2 and J usage is TRBJ2-3, with D perhaps TRBD1 (6 bases). Trimming cost V 4 bases and J 6 bases, with 14 bases left between them. CDR3 length: 14 amino acids. Germline V gene sequence: CDR1 SNHLY, CDR2 FYNNEI. The CDR3 DNA is TGTGCCAGCAGTGCTTACAGGACAGCCGATACGCAGTATTTT. Amino acids: CASSAYRTADTQYF.

Here the CDR3 DNA reads TGTGCCAGGGGGGACAGGGGGACGAACACTGAAGCTTTCTTT. This encodes CARGDRGTNTEAFF. V gene TRBV28 combines with J gene TRBJ1-1; TRBD1 agrees at 11 bases. The ends lost 9 bases at V and 1 base at J; junction bases unmatched: 4. The CDR3 extends over 14 amino acids. Germline V lookup: CDR1 MDHEN, CDR2 SYDVKM.

Many counts were recorded for this clonotype. This may come from a read error, since a much larger clone is one base off. The chain links TRBV12-3 or TRBV12-4 to TRBJ1-1; no definite D call. This CDR3 has 12 residues. V lost 6 bases and J 0 bases, leaving 5 bases between the germline ends. CDR3 loop: CASRLMNTEAFF. Written as DNA, the CDR3 is TGTGCCAGCAGGCTCATGAACACTGAAGCTTTCTTT.

This clonotype has only a few counts. Sequence at one end of the junction differs from germline and may be a read error. This chain uses TRBV20-1 with TRBJ2-7; 9 bases map to TRBD2. CDR1 DFQATT and CDR2 SNEGSKA come from the germline V gene (reference sequence). This CDR3 is built from 16 residues. The CDR3 bases are TGCAGCGCTAGGTCCGTGCGGCTAGCGGGGACCTACGAGCAGTACTTC. Amino acid sequence: CSARSVRLAGTYEQYF.

V is TRBV5-1 and J is TRBJ1-5; D unclear. CDR3 length: 15 amino acids. The ends were cut back, 4 bases at V and 0 bases at J, with 11 bases in the middle. Germline loops: CDR1 SGHRS, CDR2 YFSETQ. The CDR3 coding sequence is TGCGCCAGCAGCCCCGAGGGTTATAGCAATCAGCCCCAGCATTTT. It specifies CASSPEGYSNQPQHF.

This clonotype has just a few counts. V usage is TRBV20-1 and J usage is TRBJ2-7; perhaps TRBD1 as D (6 bases). The CDR3 spans 13 residues. The germline gives CDR1 DFQATT, CDR2 SNEGSKA (reference sequence). V lost 4 bases and J 12 bases, leaving 22 bases between the germline ends. In nucleotides, the CDR3 is TGCAGTGCTATGGGGGCGGGCCTGAGTGTTCTGTACTTC. Its translation is CSAMGAGLSVLYF.

In this sample, this clonotype turned up a few times. The chain links TRBV7-6 to TRBJ2-6; weak D call: TRBD1 (7 bases). CDR3 length: 18 residues. Germline V lookup: CDR1 SGHVS, CDR2 FNYEAQ. Trimming pared 1 base from V and 1 base from J, leaving 14 bases between. The CDR3 bases are TGTGCCAGCAGCTTAGGTGGAGGGGGCTTGTCTGGGGCCAACGTCCTGACTTTC. This codes for CASSLGGGGLSGANVLTF.

The chain uses TRBV27 and TRBJ2-1; D might be TRBD2 (7 bases). V was pared by 7 bases and J by 7 bases, with 20 bases between. The CDR3 spans 15 residues. Germline V lookup: CDR1 MNHEY, CDR2 SMNVEV (reference sequence). CDR3 protein: CASKRGGAAFNEQFF. The DNA of the CDR3 is TGTGCCAGCAAGAGAGGGGGGGCAGCCTTTAATGAGCAGTTCTTC.

The CDR3 nucleotides are TGTGCCAGCAGCCCTAGACTAGCGGGGGGGCCCGGGGAGACCCAGTACTTC. It translates to CASSPRLAGGPGETQYF. J is TRBJ2-5 and V is TRBV7-2, with 14 positions matching TRBD2. The CDR3 contains 17 residues. J lost 5 bases, V lost 5 bases, and 10 bases had no gene match. CDR1 and CDR2 (germline): SGHTA, FQGNSA.

The chain uses TRBV6-5 and TRBJ2-1, with D uncertain. Per germline, CDR1 MNHEY and CDR2 SVGAGI. This CDR3 has 12 amino acids. Trimming removed 2 bases at V and 5 bases at J, with 4 bases between. In DNA form, the CDR3 reads TGTGCCAGCAGTTACGCGGACAATGAGCAGTTCTTC. It yields the protein CASSYADNEQFF.

CDR3 DNA sequence: TGCAGTGCTAGTATGGCAGCAGATACGCAGTATTTT. Its translation: CSASMAADTQYF. This rearrangement joins TRBV20-1 to TRBJ2-3, with no clear D. This CDR3 is built from 12 residues. V was trimmed by 3 bases and J by 4 bases, leaving 8 bases between them. CDR1 is DFQATT, CDR2 SNEGSKA, per germline (reference sequence).

This clonotype turned up a few times. V is TRBV5-1 and J is TRBJ2-7, with TRBD2 matching over 8 bases. Germline CDR1 reads SGHRS; CDR2 reads YFSETQ. V gave up 2 bases and J gave up 5 bases; unmatched junction bases: 18. This CDR3 contains 18 residues. CDR3 sequence: CASSFGRGRAGGSHEQYF. CDR3 DNA: TGCGCCAGCAGCTTTGGCCGAGGGAGGGCGGGAGGAAGCCACGAGCAGTACTTC.

The V gene is TRBV12-3 or TRBV12-4, the J gene TRBJ2-1, with TRBD2 identical over 14 bases. V dropped 6 bases and J dropped 8; count of bases not matched to a gene: 6. The CDR3 runs to 15 residues. The CDR3 sequence is CASSRLAGGGDEQFF. In nucleotides, the CDR3 is TGTGCCAGCAGCCGACTAGCGGGAGGGGGCGATGAGCAGTTCTTC.